This T cell receptor beta chain was identified in a study of T-cell reconstitution after alpha-beta-depleted transplantation in children. Study-level results: Hyperexpanded clones declined; after one year, newly produced T cells mostly supplied diversity.

V was clipped by 0 bases and J by 0 bases, with 6 bases between them. This CDR3 contains 16 residues. Germline-derived CDR1 and CDR2 are LGHNA and YNFKEQ. Unique molecular identifiers featured in how the TCRbeta library was prepared. TCRdb re-analysed the PCR reads in MiXCR, keeping a single row per CDR3 protein. The sample carries about 180,000 distinct CDR3 sequences, 8.5% to 14% recorded once. The table lists this clonotype with many counts. The antigen is unknown. The J gene is TRBJ1-6, the V gene TRBV4-2; unclear D gene. The TCR comes from a boy between 2 and 10 years old with acute myeloid leukemia, due to receive a stem cell transplant. Here the sequenced sample was PBMCs, taken before TCRalphabeta/CD19-depleted stem cell transplant. The DNA of the CDR3 is TGTGCCAGCAGCCAAGAGTGGGGCTCCTATAATTCACCCCTCCACTTT. It specifies CASSQEWGSYNSPLHF.